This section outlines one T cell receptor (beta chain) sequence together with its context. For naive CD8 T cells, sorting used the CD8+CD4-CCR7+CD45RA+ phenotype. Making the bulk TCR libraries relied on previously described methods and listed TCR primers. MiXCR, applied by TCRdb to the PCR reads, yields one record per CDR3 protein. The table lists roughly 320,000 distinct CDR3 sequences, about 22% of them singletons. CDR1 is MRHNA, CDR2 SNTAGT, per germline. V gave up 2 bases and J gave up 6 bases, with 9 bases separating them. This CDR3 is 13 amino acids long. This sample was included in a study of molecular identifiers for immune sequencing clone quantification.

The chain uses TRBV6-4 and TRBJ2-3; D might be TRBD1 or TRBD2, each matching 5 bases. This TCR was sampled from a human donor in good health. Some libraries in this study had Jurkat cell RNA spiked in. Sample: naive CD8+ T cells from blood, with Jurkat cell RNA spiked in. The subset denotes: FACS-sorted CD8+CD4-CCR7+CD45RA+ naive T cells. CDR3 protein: CASSDIWGDTQYF. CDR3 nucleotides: TGTGCCAGCAGTGACATCTGGGGGGATACGCAGTATTTT.